What follows describes a single TCR beta chain. The data were taken from a study of blood T cell repertoires in COVID-19. The overall study: The United States, Italy and Spain were the sources of the acute and convalescent COVID-19 samples.

The CDR3 runs 16 residues. CDR1 MNHEY and CDR2 SVGEGT come from the germline V gene. V was clipped by 6 bases and J by 6 bases; unmatched bases: 15. Per the study methods: Estimation of nucleated cell counts relied on the amplification of reference gene primers. The assay was immunoSEQ multiplex PCR, and TCRdb's table has in-frame clones only and misses some. That table furnishes V, J and clone size, whereas the DNA furnished D and trimming. The sample records about 65,000 clones, under 95% being singletons. The sequencing input was peripheral blood. The clonotype was recovered from a man between 70 and 80 years old with active COVID-19. This chain connects TRBV6-2 or TRBV6-3 to TRBJ2-7; 9 nucleotides match TRBD1. The CDR3 sequence: CASSLDRTGAPTEQYF. Written as DNA, the CDR3 is TGTGCCAGCAGCTTAGATCGGACAGGGGCTCCTACCGAGCAGTACTTC.